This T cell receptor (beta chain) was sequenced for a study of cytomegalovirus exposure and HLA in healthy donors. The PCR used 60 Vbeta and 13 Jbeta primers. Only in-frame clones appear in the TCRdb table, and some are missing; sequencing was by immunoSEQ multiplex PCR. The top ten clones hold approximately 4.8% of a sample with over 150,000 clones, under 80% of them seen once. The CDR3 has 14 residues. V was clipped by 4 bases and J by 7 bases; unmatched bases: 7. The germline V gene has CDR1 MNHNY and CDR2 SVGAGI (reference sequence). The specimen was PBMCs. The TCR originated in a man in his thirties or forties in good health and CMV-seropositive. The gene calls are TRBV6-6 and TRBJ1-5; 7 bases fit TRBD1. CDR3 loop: CASSLQGNGQPQHF. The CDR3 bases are TGTGCCAGCAGTTTACAGGGGAACGGCCAGCCCCAGCATTTT.